These T cell receptor beta chains were read from a single sample in a study of cytomegalovirus exposure and HLA in healthy donors. Repertoires were generated with immunoSEQ multiplex PCR, while TCRdb's copy carries only in-frame clones and drops some. Among 150,000 or so clones, 74% were seen once, and the ten largest hold roughly 2%. The sample consisted of PBMCs. The receptor source for this set is a man aged 30 to 39 in good health and CMV-seronegative. The CDR3 runs from the conserved cysteine through the conserved F or W. The D gene is left open where the match is weak. Size is omitted from some rows. Given values are once, few, many or a class for expanded clones.

D gene	clone size	J gene	V gene	CDR3 protein	CDR3 DNA
TRBD1	.	TRBJ1-1	TRBV13	CASRWKGAGSTEAFF	TGTGCCAGCAGGTGGAAGGGGGCGGGGAGCACTGAAGCTTTCTTT
.	.	TRBJ1-1	TRBV10-3	CAISATGMNTEAFF	TGTGCCATCAGTGCCACAGGCATGAACACTGAAGCTTTCTTT
TRBD1	.	TRBJ2-2	TRBV7-2	CASSLATGSTGELFF	TGTGCCAGCAGCTTAGCGACAGGGAGCACCGGGGAGCTGTTTTTT
TRBD1	few	TRBJ1-1	TRBV7-6	CASSNRQGQNTEAFF	TGTGCCAGCAGCAACCGACAGGGGCAGAACACTGAAGCTTTCTTT
.	.	TRBJ2-7	TRBV7-9	CASSPPVGGRHEQYF	TGTGCCAGCAGCCCGCCGGTGGGGGGGCGCCACGAGCAGTACTTC
TRBD1	.	TRBJ2-2	TRBV25-1	CASTGAGQGASGELFF	TGTGCCAGCACAGGAGCTGGACAGGGGGCGTCCGGGGAGCTGTTTTTT
TRBD2	.	TRBJ2-1	TRBV6-1	CASSEASGGANEQFF	TGTGCCAGCAGTGAAGCTAGCGGGGGGGCAAATGAGCAGTTCTTC
TRBD1	.	TRBJ2-7	TRBV6-5	CASSYTGESYEQYF	TGTGCCAGCAGTTACACAGGGGAGTCCTACGAGCAGTACTTC
TRBD2	.	TRBJ2-1	TRBV19	CASSIGGGPNNEQFF	TGTGCCAGTAGTATCGGGGGGGGCCCAAACAATGAGCAGTTCTTC
.	.	TRBJ2-7	TRBV15	CATSRDQGSSYEQYF	TGTGCCACCAGCAGAGATCAAGGGAGCTCCTACGAGCAGTACTTC
TRBD1	.	TRBJ2-5	TRBV27	CASTTNRGRIETQYF	TGTGCCAGCACCACAAACAGGGGGCGCATAGAGACCCAGTACTTC
TRBD1	.	TRBJ1-5	TRBV9	CASSVGGGGNQPQHF	TGTGCCAGCAGCGTAGGAGGGGGCGGCAATCAGCCCCAGCATTTT
.	.	TRBJ1-2	TRBV6-5	CASSYSGAYGYTF	TGTGCCAGCAGTTACTCAGGGGCCTATGGCTACACCTTC
.	.	TRBJ1-2	TRBV9	CASSPGTNYGYTF	TGTGCCAGCAGCCCTGGGACAAACTATGGCTACACCTTC
.	.	TRBJ1-1	TRBV6-4	CASSQGSSTEAFF	TGTGCCAGCAGCCAGGGATCCTCCACTGAAGCTTTCTTT
.	.	TRBJ1-3	TRBV4-3	CASSEGLAGNTIYF	TGCGCCAGCAGCGAGGGTTTGGCTGGAAACACCATATATTTT
TRBD2	few	TRBJ2-1	TRBV25-1	CASIPAGGYNEQFF	TGTGCCAGCATCCCAGCGGGGGGGTACAATGAGCAGTTCTTC
.	.	TRBJ2-5	TRBV29-1	CSVEGGRRETQYF	TGCAGCGTTGAAGGGGGCAGACGAGAGACCCAGTACTTC
.	.	TRBJ1-1	TRBV6-1	CASREANTEAFF	TGTGCCAGCAGGGAGGCGAACACTGAAGCTTTCTTT
.	few	TRBJ1-6	TRBV7-8	CASSLAIGQSSYNSPLHF	TGTGCCAGCAGCTTAGCAATTGGGCAGAGCTCCTATAATTCACCCCTCCACTTT